This T cell receptor (beta chain) was obtained from a study of OX40 agonist ivuxolimab in advanced cancers. Patients were ineligible given autoimmune disease history or systemic immunosuppression. The CDR3 loop spans 16 amino acids. The germline gives CDR1 LNHDA, CDR2 SQIVND (reference sequence). V lost 6 bases, J lost 5 bases, and 14 bases stayed unmatched. To note about this clone: Its antigen is currently unknown.

Only in-frame clones appear in the TCRdb table, and some are missing; sequencing was by immunoSEQ multiplex PCR. Here the sample spans tens of thousands of clones, around 83% being singletons. General study findings and limits: Among the lowest peripheral clonal expansion occurred in 0.1-3.0 mg/kg partial responders.

Sequencing used CD4+ or CD8+ T cells sorted from blood, obtained in a trial of the OX40 agonist ivuxolimab. The receptor was isolated from an adult with an advanced solid tumor such as melanoma, head and neck, liver or kidney cancer. The V gene is TRBV19, the J gene TRBJ1-2, with TRBD1 matching 8 bases. The CDR3 is CASRLDYFTGGYGYTF. DNA of the CDR3: TGTGCCAGTAGACTAGACTACTTTACAGGGGGGTATGGCTACACCTTC.